This TCR beta chain is drawn from a study of T cell repertoires in cytomegalovirus infection. On the study more broadly: In public TCR beta signatures, there were indications of both CMV infection and matching HLA type. The study, taken as a whole, reports: HLA-C-restricted CMV-specific TCR beta clonotypes prevailed in the ex vivo response. Public TCR beta family frequency separated CMV-and-HLA carriers, including in an independent cohort.

About this clonotype: Antigen specificity is unknown.

Trimming cost V 4 bases and J 6 bases; bases outside gene matches: 8. This CDR3 region has 16 residues. In germline, CDR1 is MNHEY, CDR2 SMNVEV (reference sequence). Via MiXCR, TCRdb re-called the reads, giving one row per CDR3 protein. The data show about 740,000 distinct CDR3 sequences, with 35% seen just once and 2.5% to 3% held by the top ten. This clonotype was obtained from a human donor in good health (CMV status not recorded). Some clones in this sample may be carry-over from other donors' samples. Sequenced input: PBMCs. The chain carries TRBV27 and TRBJ2-5, with TRBD2 matching over 13 bases. The CDR3 region is CASSSRLAGGNKTQYF. CDR3 nucleotide sequence: TGTGCCAGCAGTTCCAGACTAGCGGGGGGCAATAAGACCCAGTACTTC.